Each of the 7 T cell receptor beta chains below was sequenced from the same sample in a study of cytomegalovirus exposure and HLA in healthy donors. The PCR ran on 60 Vbeta and 13 Jbeta primers. Method: immunoSEQ multiplex PCR; TCRdb's copy keeps in-frame clones and lacks some. The table shows 110,000 or so clones, with 76% occurring only once. The sequenced material came from PBMCs. The receptors originated from a man aged 45 to 65 in good health and CMV-seropositive.

The chain joins TRBV4-1 to TRBJ2-1, with 9 bases that match TRBD2. There are 17 residues in the CDR3. The ends lost 4 bases at V and 0 bases at J; junction bases unmatched: 7. CDR1 MGHRA and CDR2 YSYEKL come from the germline V gene. Here the CDR3 reads CASSRSDSGSSYNEQFF. DNA for the CDR3: TGCGCCAGCAGCCGGAGTGATAGCGGGAGCTCCTACAATGAGCAGTTCTTC.

This clone was observed a single time. The genes are TRBV6-1 and TRBJ2-5; D perhaps matches TRBD1 (5 bases). The CDR3 consists of 14 residues. The germline V and J ends were trimmed by 1 base and 5 bases, with 11 bases remaining between them. Germline CDR1 reads MNHNS; CDR2 reads SASEGT. CDR3 nucleotide sequence: TGTGCCAGCAGTGAAGGACGCAGGGCCGAGACCCAGTACTTC. It translates to CASSEGRRAETQYF.

There are a few counts of this clone. The chain carries TRBV2 and TRBJ2-6, with D possibly matching TRBD2 (5 bases). V was clipped by 3 bases and J by 2 bases, with 5 bases between them. Germline V gene data show CDR1 as SNHLY and CDR2 as FYNNEI. The CDR3 has 14 amino acids. In DNA form, the CDR3 reads TGTGCCAGCAGTGAGACTACTGGGGCCAACGTCCTGACTTTC. Encoded protein: CASSETTGANVLTF.

The rearrangement uses TRBV6-7 and TRBJ1-1; a possible D gene is TRBD1 (6 bases). TRBV6-7 is labeled an ORF, and its function is uncertain. Between the trimmed V and J ends, which lost 6 bases and 2 bases, there was a span of 16 bases. CDR3 length: 15 amino acids. The CDR3: CASSSQQDRNTEAFF. As DNA, the CDR3 is TGTGCCAGCAGCAGTCAACAGGACAGAAACACTGAAGCTTTCTTT.

A few counts support this clone. The chain couples TRBV2 to TRBJ1-2; unclear D gene. The germline CDR1 and CDR2 sequences are SNHLY and FYNNEI. Trimming stripped 2 bases from V and 6 bases from J, with 7 bases between. The CDR3 sequence is 12 residues long. CDR3: CASSETRNGYTF. CDR3 nucleotides: TGTGCCAGCAGTGAAACCAGAAATGGCTACACCTTC.

The genes are TRBV18 and TRBJ1-1; a weak D match, TRBD1 (5 bases). The germline V gene encodes CDR1 KGHSH and CDR2 LQKENI. V lost 4 bases and J lost 3, with 18 bases in between. This CDR3 has 16 amino acids. CDR3 coding DNA: TGTGCCAGCTCACGCACAAATTCGGGGGGTTACACTGAAGCTTTCTTT. Encoded protein: CASSRTNSGGYTEAFF.

This chain connects TRBV10-3 to TRBJ2-3; 12 nucleotides line up with TRBD2. With V trimmed by 10 bases and J by 5 bases, 7 bases remained unmatched. This CDR3 is 14 amino acids long. Germline assignment: CDR1 ENHRY and CDR2 SYGVKD. CDR3 bases: TGTGCCACAACTAGCGGGAGGAACGGAGATACGCAGTATTTT. Translating it yields CATTSGRNGDTQYF.